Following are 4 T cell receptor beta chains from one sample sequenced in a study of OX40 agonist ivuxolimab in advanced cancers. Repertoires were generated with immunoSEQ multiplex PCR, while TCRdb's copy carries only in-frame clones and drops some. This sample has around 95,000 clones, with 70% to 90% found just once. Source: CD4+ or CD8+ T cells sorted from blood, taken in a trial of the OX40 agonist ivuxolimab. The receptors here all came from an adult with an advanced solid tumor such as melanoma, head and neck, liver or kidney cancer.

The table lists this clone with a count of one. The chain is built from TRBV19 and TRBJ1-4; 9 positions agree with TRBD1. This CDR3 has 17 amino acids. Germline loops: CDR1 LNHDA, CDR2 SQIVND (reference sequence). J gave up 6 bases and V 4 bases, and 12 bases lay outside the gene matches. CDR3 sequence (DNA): TGTGCCAGTAGTACCCGGGACAGGGCCGGCGGAGATGAAAAACTGTTTTTT. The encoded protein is CASSTRDRAGGDEKLFF.

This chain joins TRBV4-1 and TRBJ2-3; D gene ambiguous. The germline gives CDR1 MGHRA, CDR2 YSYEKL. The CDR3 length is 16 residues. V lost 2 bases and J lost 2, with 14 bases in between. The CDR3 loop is CASSQIWPNPTDTQYF. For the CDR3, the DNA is TGCGCCAGCAGCCAAATCTGGCCTAACCCCACAGATACGCAGTATTTT.

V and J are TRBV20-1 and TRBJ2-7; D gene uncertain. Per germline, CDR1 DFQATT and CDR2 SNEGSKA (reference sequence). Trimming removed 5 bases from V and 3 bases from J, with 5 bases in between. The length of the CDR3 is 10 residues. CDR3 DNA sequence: TGCAGTGCTGTGAGCTACGAGCAGTACTTC. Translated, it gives CSAVSYEQYF.

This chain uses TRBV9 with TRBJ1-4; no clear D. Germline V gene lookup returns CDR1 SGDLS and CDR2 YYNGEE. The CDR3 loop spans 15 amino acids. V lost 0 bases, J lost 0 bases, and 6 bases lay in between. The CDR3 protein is CASSVVGSTNEKLFF. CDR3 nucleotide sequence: TGTGCCAGCAGCGTAGTGGGCTCAACTAATGAAAAACTGTTTTTT.